Listed below are T cell receptor beta chains from one sample, sequenced in a study of shared clonotypes between healthy human individuals. Measured with immunoSEQ multiplex PCR; TCRdb has only the in-frame clones, and not every one. Among about 2,200,000 clones listed, 85% to 95% were seen once. The specimen sequenced was naive CD8+ T cells from PBMCs. The receptors shown here come from a man aged 18 to 35 in good health. Some clones in this sample may be carry-over from other donors' samples. The CDR3 runs from the conserved cysteine through the conserved F or W. The D gene is left open where the match is weak. The listing skips clone size in some rows; elsewhere it reads once, few, many or a size class.

d_gene: TRBD1
abundance: NA
v_gene: TRBV7-3
j_gene: TRBJ2-7
CDR3aa: CASSLMGDRGEQYF
CDR3nt: TGTGCCAGCAGCTTGATGGGGGACAGGGGCGAGCAGTACTTC

d_gene: TRBD1
abundance: NA
v_gene: TRBV15
j_gene: TRBJ1-5
CDR3aa: CATSRGQGGVQPQHF
CDR3nt: TGTGCCACCAGCAGAGGGCAGGGGGGAGTACAGCCCCAGCATTTT

d_gene: NA
abundance: NA
v_gene: TRBV9
j_gene: TRBJ1-1
CDR3aa: CASSVGGAETEAFF
CDR3nt: TGTGCCAGCAGCGTAGGGGGGGCTGAAACTGAAGCTTTCTTT

d_gene: NA
abundance: NA
v_gene: TRBV19
j_gene: TRBJ2-2
CDR3aa: CASSIGIGELFF
CDR3nt: TGTGCCAGTAGTATAGGGATCGGGGAGCTGTTTTTT

d_gene: NA
abundance: NA
v_gene: TRBV7-6
j_gene: TRBJ2-5
CDR3aa: CASSLGVRETQYF
CDR3nt: TGTGCCAGCAGCTTAGGGGTACGGGAGACCCAGTACTTC

d_gene: NA
abundance: few
v_gene: TRBV4-1
j_gene: TRBJ1-1
CDR3aa: CASSQDSSLTEAFF
CDR3nt: TGCGCCAGCAGCCAAGATAGCAGTCTCACTGAAGCTTTCTTT

d_gene: NA
abundance: NA
v_gene: TRBV7-9
j_gene: TRBJ2-3
CDR3aa: CASSLELGKLLDPDTQYF
CDR3nt: TGTGCCAGCAGCTTAGAATTGGGGAAACTCCTCGATCCAGATACGCAGTATTTT

d_gene: NA
abundance: few
v_gene: TRBV2
j_gene: TRBJ1-5
CDR3aa: CASSERGSNQPQHF
CDR3nt: TGTGCCAGCAGTGAGAGGGGTAGCAATCAGCCCCAGCATTTT

d_gene: NA
abundance: NA
v_gene: TRBV11-1
j_gene: TRBJ2-2
CDR3aa: CASSLVGTGELFF
CDR3nt: TGTGCCAGCAGCCTAGTAGGGACCGGGGAGCTGTTTTTT

d_gene: NA
abundance: NA
v_gene: TRBV7-9
j_gene: TRBJ1-2
CDR3aa: CASSTRVGGGYTF
CDR3nt: TGTGCCAGCAGCACCAGGGTAGGTGGCGGCTACACCTTC

d_gene: NA
abundance: NA
v_gene: TRBV6-1
j_gene: TRBJ2-7
CDR3aa: CATDRGLEQYF
CDR3nt: TGTGCAACCGACAGAGGCCTGGAGCAGTACTTC

d_gene: NA
abundance: NA
v_gene: TRBV7-8
j_gene: TRBJ2-1
CDR3aa: CASLEGGESYNEQFF
CDR3nt: TGTGCCAGCTTGGAGGGCGGGGAATCCTACAATGAGCAGTTCTTC

d_gene: NA
abundance: NA
v_gene: TRBV18
j_gene: TRBJ1-5
CDR3aa: CASSHGREGPNQPQHF
CDR3nt: TGTGCCAGCTCACACGGGAGGGAAGGGCCCAATCAGCCCCAGCATTTT

d_gene: NA
abundance: NA
v_gene: TRBV20-1
j_gene: TRBJ1-1
CDR3aa: CSAPSRGEAFF
CDR3nt: TGCAGTGCCCCGTCCCGGGGTGAAGCTTTCTTT

d_gene: NA
abundance: NA
v_gene: TRBV29-1
j_gene: TRBJ2-7
CDR3aa: CSVAGGAGQSYEQYF
CDR3nt: TGCAGCGTGGCTGGTGGGGCAGGCCAATCCTACGAGCAGTACTTC

d_gene: TRBD2
abundance: NA
v_gene: TRBV27
j_gene: TRBJ2-7
CDR3aa: CASSSSGRGYEQYF
CDR3nt: TGTGCCAGCAGTTCTAGCGGGAGAGGCTACGAGCAGTACTTC

d_gene: TRBD2
abundance: once
v_gene: TRBV2
j_gene: TRBJ2-7
CDR3aa: CATLKLSGRKYEQYF
CDR3nt: TGTGCCACCTTAAAACTTAGCGGGAGAAAATACGAGCAGTACTTC

d_gene: NA
abundance: NA
v_gene: TRBV4-2
j_gene: TRBJ2-7
CDR3aa: CASSQDSTVYEQYF
CDR3nt: TGTGCCAGCAGCCAAGACAGCACCGTCTACGAGCAGTACTTC

d_gene: NA
abundance: NA
v_gene: TRBV5-4
j_gene: TRBJ1-2
CDR3aa: CASSAGTPTVNYGYTF
CDR3nt: TGTGCCAGCAGCGCCGGGACACCGACTGTCAACTATGGCTACACCTTC

d_gene: NA
abundance: NA
v_gene: TRBV6-5
j_gene: TRBJ1-1
CDR3aa: CASSYSGGPNTEAFF
CDR3nt: TGTGCCAGCAGTTACTCGGGGGGGCCAAACACTGAAGCTTTCTTT

d_gene: NA
abundance: NA
v_gene: TRBV10-1
j_gene: TRBJ2-7
CDR3aa: CATETGGRDSYEQYF
CDR3nt: TGCGCCACCGAAACAGGGGGGAGGGACTCCTACGAGCAGTACTTC

d_gene: TRBD2
abundance: NA
v_gene: TRBV10-3
j_gene: TRBJ2-3
CDR3aa: CAISESGLAATDTQYF
CDR3nt: TGTGCCATCAGTGAGTCCGGACTAGCGGCCACAGATACGCAGTATTTT

d_gene: TRBD1
abundance: NA
v_gene: TRBV19
j_gene: TRBJ2-7
CDR3aa: CASSQYGTVGEQYF
CDR3nt: TGTGCCAGTAGTCAATATGGGACAGTCGGCGAGCAGTACTTC

d_gene: NA
abundance: NA
v_gene: TRBV9
j_gene: TRBJ2-2
CDR3aa: CASTVSITGELFF
CDR3nt: TGTGCCAGCACTGTTTCTATCACCGGGGAGCTGTTTTTT

d_gene: NA
abundance: NA
v_gene: TRBV11-1
j_gene: TRBJ1-2
CDR3aa: CASQRLRLTAGYTF
CDR3nt: TGTGCCAGCCAGCGCCTGCGGCTGACGGCTGGCTACACCTTC

d_gene: NA
abundance: NA
v_gene: TRBV4-3
j_gene: TRBJ2-1
CDR3aa: CASSQDLDNEQFF
CDR3nt: TGCGCCAGCAGCCAAGATCTGGACAATGAGCAGTTCTTC

d_gene: NA
abundance: NA
v_gene: TRBV2
j_gene: TRBJ2-2
CDR3aa: CASSEGSTGAGELFF
CDR3nt: TGTGCCAGCAGTGAAGGTTCCACGGGGGCCGGGGAGCTGTTTTTT

d_gene: TRBD2
abundance: NA
v_gene: TRBV27
j_gene: TRBJ2-1
CDR3aa: CASSITSGRLNEQFF
CDR3nt: TGTGCCAGCAGTATTACTAGCGGGAGGCTCAATGAGCAGTTCTTC

d_gene: NA
abundance: NA
v_gene: TRBV7-9
j_gene: TRBJ2-3
CDR3aa: CASSYASTDTQYF
CDR3nt: TGTGCCAGCAGCTACGCAAGCACAGATACGCAGTATTTT

d_gene: NA
abundance: once
v_gene: TRBV29-1
j_gene: TRBJ2-2
CDR3aa: CSVDSPLQNTGELFF
CDR3nt: TGCAGCGTTGACTCGCCCTTACAAAACACCGGGGAGCTGTTTTTT

d_gene: NA
abundance: NA
v_gene: TRBV2
j_gene: TRBJ2-7
CDR3aa: CASSEMAVYEQYF
CDR3nt: TGTGCCAGCAGTGAAATGGCTGTCTACGAGCAGTACTTC

d_gene: NA
abundance: once
v_gene: TRBV28
j_gene: TRBJ2-7
CDR3aa: CASSFQGTYEQYF
CDR3nt: TGTGCCAGCAGTTTTCAGGGGACCTACGAGCAGTACTTC

d_gene: TRBD1
abundance: NA
v_gene: TRBV7-9
j_gene: TRBJ2-6
CDR3aa: CASSSTGTGANVLTF
CDR3nt: TGTGCCAGCAGCTCGACAGGGACTGGGGCCAACGTCCTGACTTTC

d_gene: TRBD1
abundance: once
v_gene: TRBV7-6
j_gene: TRBJ2-7
CDR3aa: CASSLGTGVFDEQYF
CDR3nt: TGTGCCAGCAGCTTAGGTACAGGGGTCTTCGACGAGCAGTACTTC

d_gene: TRBD2
abundance: NA
v_gene: TRBV6-5
j_gene: TRBJ2-6
CDR3aa: CASSTSGAGANVLTF
CDR3nt: TGTGCCAGCAGCACTAGCGGGGCTGGGGCCAACGTCCTGACTTTC

d_gene: TRBD2
abundance: NA
v_gene: TRBV13
j_gene: TRBJ2-1
CDR3aa: CASSLAGVGNEQFF
CDR3nt: TGTGCCAGCAGCTTGGCGGGAGTCGGCAATGAGCAGTTCTTC

d_gene: NA
abundance: NA
v_gene: TRBV9
j_gene: TRBJ2-5
CDR3aa: CASSVVVSQQETQYF
CDR3nt: TGTGCCAGCAGCGTAGTGGTCTCCCAGCAAGAGACCCAGTACTTC

d_gene: NA
abundance: NA
v_gene: TRBV27
j_gene: TRBJ2-7
CDR3aa: CASSFRQASYEQYF
CDR3nt: TGTGCCAGCAGTTTTCGTCAAGCTTCCTACGAGCAGTACTTC

d_gene: TRBD1
abundance: NA
v_gene: TRBV5-6
j_gene: TRBJ1-1
CDR3aa: CASSLRVKTGTGNTEAFF
CDR3nt: TGTGCCAGCAGCTTAAGGGTCAAAACCGGGACAGGGAACACTGAAGCTTTCTTT

d_gene: TRBD2
abundance: NA
v_gene: TRBV2
j_gene: TRBJ2-7
CDR3aa: CASSEPRTSGWSSYEQYF
CDR3nt: TGTGCCAGCAGTGAACCGCGGACTAGCGGGTGGAGCTCCTACGAGCAGTACTTC

d_gene: TRBD1
abundance: once
v_gene: TRBV29-1
j_gene: TRBJ2-7
CDR3aa: CSIRQGPYEQYF
CDR3nt: TGCAGTATAAGACAGGGACCCTACGAGCAGTACTTC

d_gene: TRBD2
abundance: NA
v_gene: TRBV4-3
j_gene: TRBJ2-7
CDR3aa: CASSQGETGLAGGEQYF
CDR3nt: TGCGCCAGCAGCCAAGGCGAAACTGGGCTAGCGGGAGGCGAGCAGTACTTC

d_gene: NA
abundance: NA
v_gene: TRBV7-9
j_gene: TRBJ1-1
CDR3aa: CASSLAILNTEAFF
CDR3nt: TGTGCCAGCAGCTTAGCGATACTGAACACTGAAGCTTTCTTT

d_gene: TRBD2
abundance: once
v_gene: TRBV7-3
j_gene: TRBJ2-2
CDR3aa: CASSGGLAGVATGELFF
CDR3nt: TGTGCCAGCAGCGGGGGGCTAGCGGGAGTAGCCACCGGGGAGCTGTTTTTT

d_gene: TRBD2
abundance: NA
v_gene: TRBV25-1
j_gene: TRBJ2-1
CDR3aa: CASSEWGLAGGTNEQFF
CDR3nt: TGTGCCAGCAGTGAATGGGGACTAGCGGGAGGGACCAATGAGCAGTTCTTC

d_gene: TRBD1
abundance: NA
v_gene: TRBV5-4
j_gene: TRBJ1-3
CDR3aa: CASSPYDRGAGNTIYF
CDR3nt: TGTGCCAGCAGCCCATATGACAGGGGAGCTGGAAACACCATATATTTT

d_gene: NA
abundance: once
v_gene: TRBV4-1
j_gene: TRBJ1-5
CDR3aa: CASSPRLRESNQPQHF
CDR3nt: TGCGCCAGCAGCCCAAGACTCAGGGAGAGCAATCAGCCCCAGCATTTT

d_gene: TRBD1
abundance: NA
v_gene: TRBV5-1
j_gene: TRBJ1-1
CDR3aa: CASSEMSGQGDGAFF
CDR3nt: TGCGCCAGCAGCGAGATGAGTGGACAGGGGGACGGAGCTTTCTTT

d_gene: TRBD2
abundance: NA
v_gene: TRBV9
j_gene: TRBJ2-1
CDR3aa: CASSVGASGRSPEDEQFF
CDR3nt: TGTGCCAGCAGCGTAGGGGCTAGCGGGAGATCTCCGGAGGATGAGCAGTTCTTC

d_gene: NA
abundance: NA
v_gene: TRBV7-6
j_gene: TRBJ1-1
CDR3aa: CASSLGGAEAFF
CDR3nt: TGTGCCAGCAGCTTAGGAGGGGCTGAAGCTTTCTTT

d_gene: TRBD1
abundance: NA
v_gene: TRBV5-1
j_gene: TRBJ2-7
CDR3aa: CASSVNRGPISYEQYF
CDR3nt: TGCGCCAGCAGCGTGAACAGGGGCCCGATTAGCTACGAGCAGTACTTC

d_gene: NA
abundance: NA
v_gene: TRBV9
j_gene: TRBJ2-5
CDR3aa: CASSVAIKGEETQYF
CDR3nt: TGTGCCAGCAGCGTAGCTATTAAGGGGGAAGAGACCCAGTACTTC

d_gene: NA
abundance: NA
v_gene: TRBV4-3
j_gene: TRBJ1-2
CDR3aa: CASSQEQFNYGYTF
CDR3nt: TGCGCCAGCAGCCAAGAGCAGTTTAACTATGGCTACACCTTC

d_gene: NA
abundance: NA
v_gene: TRBV27
j_gene: TRBJ2-3
CDR3aa: CASSLLGDTQYF
CDR3nt: TGTGCCAGCAGTTTATTAGGAGATACGCAGTATTTT

d_gene: NA
abundance: NA
v_gene: TRBV7-2
j_gene: TRBJ2-7
CDR3aa: CASSVLPRVHEQYF
CDR3nt: TGTGCCAGCAGCGTCCTTCCCAGGGTCCACGAGCAGTACTTC